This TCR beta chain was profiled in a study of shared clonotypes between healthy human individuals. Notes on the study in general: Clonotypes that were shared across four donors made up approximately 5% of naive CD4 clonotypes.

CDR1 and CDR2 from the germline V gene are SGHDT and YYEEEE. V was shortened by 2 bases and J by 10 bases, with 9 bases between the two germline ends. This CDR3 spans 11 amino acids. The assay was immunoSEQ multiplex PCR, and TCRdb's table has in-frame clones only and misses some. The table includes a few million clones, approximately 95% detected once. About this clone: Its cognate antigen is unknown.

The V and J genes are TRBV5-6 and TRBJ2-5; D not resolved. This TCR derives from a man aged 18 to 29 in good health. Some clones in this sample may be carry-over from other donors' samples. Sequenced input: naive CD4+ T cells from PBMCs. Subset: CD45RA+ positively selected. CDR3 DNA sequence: TGTGCCAGCAGCTTTCGGAGAGGCCAGTACTTC. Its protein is CASSFRRGQYF.